Shown below are 18 T cell receptor beta chains from a single sample sequenced in a study of Ad26.COV2.S vaccination and SARS-CoV-2 variants. The protocol was immunoSEQ multiplex PCR, while the TCRdb copy is restricted to in-frame clones and leaves out a portion. This table holds approximately 480,000 clones, 87% found once. Sample treatment: around 19 received Ad26.COV2.S at low or high dose, single or two shots; about 5 received placebo; per-sample allocation not given. Sampling took place 63 days after the first vaccine or placebo injection. The source material was peripheral blood, sampled in a trial of Ad26.COV2.S vaccine versus placebo. These receptors originate from a person aged 18 to 65 who received the Ad26.COV2.S COVID-19 vaccine or a placebo.

The DNA of the CDR3 is TGCAGCGTTGAGAGCAGGGGAGGAGGCTACACCTTC. Its translation is CSVESRGGGYTF. V usage is TRBV29-1 and J usage is TRBJ1-2; tentative D call: TRBD1 (6 bases). Looked up from germline, CDR1 is SQVTM and CDR2 is ANQGSEA. The V and J ends lost 3 bases and 8 bases respectively, with 13 bases between them. The CDR3 is 12 amino acids.

The chain joins TRBV7-9 to TRBJ1-5; 7 nucleotides line up with TRBD1. Germline values: CDR1 SEHNR, CDR2 FQNEAQ (reference sequence). V trimming: 7 bases; J trimming: 5 bases; junction bases outside the gene matches: 2. The CDR3 sequence is 12 residues long. In nucleotides, the CDR3 is TGTGCCAGCACCGACAGGGATCAGCCCCAGCATTTT. It encodes CASTDRDQPQHF.

The rearrangement links TRBV14 to TRBJ2-5; D is tentatively TRBD1 or TRBD2 (5 bases each). CDR1 is SGHDN and CDR2 is FVKESK in the germline V gene. Trimming took off 3 bases at V and 2 bases at J, with 13 bases between the two ends. This CDR3 comprises 15 residues. The CDR3 spells CASSQGVAEQETQYF. The CDR3, as DNA: TGTGCCAGCAGCCAGGGGGTGGCGGAGCAAGAGACCCAGTACTTC.

The rearrangement uses TRBV7-8 and TRBJ2-7; the D is unclear. The V end was cut by 4 bases, the J end by 1 base, with 8 bases between. The CDR3 loop spans 13 amino acids. In germline, CDR1 is SGHVS, CDR2 FQNEAQ. CDR3 nucleotides: TGTGCCAGCAGCTCCTCTCCGTCCTACGAGCAGTACTTC. Amino acids: CASSSSPSYEQYF.

Worth noting for this clone: An end of the junction does not agree with germline; a read error may underlie this. The rearrangement links TRBV11-2 to TRBJ2-7; D is undetermined. The length of the CDR3 is 13 residues. Germline values: CDR1 SGHAT, CDR2 FQNNGV. The CDR3 here is CASSLVSRAQPLF. The DNA for the CDR3 is TGTGCCAGCAGCTTAGTCTCTCGAGCGCAGCCTCTTTTC.

The chain is built from TRBV9 and TRBJ2-3, with 9 bases fitting TRBD1. The CDR3 contains 14 residues. Germline trimming cut 7 bases from V and 6 bases from J; bases unmatched to any gene: 9. Germline V gene sequence: CDR1 SGDLS, CDR2 YYNGEE. CDR3 region: CASGGQGSADTQYF. The CDR3 DNA follows: TGTGCCAGCGGTGGACAGGGGTCCGCGGATACGCAGTATTTT.

The chain recombines TRBV18 with TRBJ2-4; TRBD2 matches 7 bases. The CDR3 is 17 amino acids. Germline values: CDR1 KGHSH, CDR2 LQKENI. V gave up 2 bases and J gave up 1 base; unmatched junction bases: 8. The CDR3 loop is CASSPVGSGRAKNIQYF. The CDR3 DNA reads TGTGCCAGCTCACCAGTGGGGTCCGGGAGGGCCAAAAACATTCAGTACTTC.

The V and J genes are TRBV11-1 and TRBJ2-3; TRBD2 agrees at 9 bases. Germline CDR1 is SGHAT and CDR2 is FQDESV (reference sequence). The CDR3 is 15 amino acids. Trimming removed 6 bases from V and 6 bases from J; junction bases left unmatched: 10. DNA for the CDR3: TGTGCCAGCAGTCCGGACAGCGGGAGGATGGATACGCAGTATTTT. Protein: CASSPDSGRMDTQYF. The whole variable domain, remainder taken from reference TRBV11-1 and TRBJ2-3, is EAEVAQSPRYKITEKSQAVAFWCDPISGHATLYWYRQILGQGPELLVQFQDESVVDDSQLPKDRFSAERLKGVDSTLKIQPAELGDSAMYLCASSPDSGRMDTQYFGPGTRLTVL.

The rearrangement joins TRBV10-2 to TRBJ2-1, with 10 positions matching TRBD2. The CDR3 length is 14 residues. Looked up from germline, CDR1 is WSHSY and CDR2 is SAAADI. Trimming took 7 bases from V and 6 from J; bases not matched to a gene: 6. For the CDR3, the DNA is TGCGCCAGCATGTTAGCGGGAGGACTCAATGAGCAGTTCTTC. This sequence encodes CASMLAGGLNEQFF.

This clone was seen just once. The chain is built from TRBV6-5 and TRBJ1-2; 8 nucleotides agree with TRBD1. Germline V gene data show CDR1 as MNHEY and CDR2 as SVGAGI. Trimming at V came to 10 bases and at J to 5 bases, leaving 6 bases not matched to a gene. The CDR3 consists of 12 residues. CDR3 protein: CATRTGLYGYTF. The DNA of the CDR3 is TGTGCCACCAGGACAGGGCTATATGGCTACACCTTC.

The chain couples TRBV10-3 to TRBJ2-1; 12 bases align to TRBD2. The CDR3 runs 13 residues. Per germline, CDR1 ENHRY and CDR2 SYGVKD. J gave up 15 bases and V 6 bases, and 9 bases lay outside the gene matches. The CDR3 loop reads CAIRNVLAGGTFF. As DNA, the CDR3 is TGTGCCATCAGAAACGTACTAGCGGGAGGCACGTTCTTC.

This clone was counted a single time. This rearrangement joins TRBV6-2 or TRBV6-3 to TRBJ2-7; 7 bases map to TRBD1. The length of the CDR3 is 15 residues. Looked up from germline, CDR1 is MNHEY and CDR2 is SVGEGT. Trimming removed 5 bases from V and 2 bases from J; junction bases left unmatched: 9. CDR3 sequence (DNA): TGTGCCAGCAGTATCGTAGGGGGCTCTCCCTACGAGCAGTACTTC. Protein product: CASSIVGGSPYEQYF.

V usage is TRBV5-4 and J usage is TRBJ1-2; D might be TRBD1 (6 bases). Looked up from germline, CDR1 is SGHNT and CDR2 is YYREEE (reference sequence). The V end lost 4 bases, the J end lost 2 bases, and 12 bases lay between the germline ends. This CDR3 is built from 14 residues. The DNA for the CDR3 is TGTGCCAGCAGCGACAAACAGGGCAACTATGGCTACACCTTC. This encodes CASSDKQGNYGYTF.

The chain recombines TRBV2 with TRBJ1-6; 7 bases fit TRBD1. The V segment lost 7 bases and the J segment 10 bases; nucleotides outside the gene matches: 10. The V gene's germline CDR1 is SNHLY and CDR2 FYNNEI. This CDR3 is 14 amino acids long. The CDR3 DNA follows: TGTGCCAGCAAAAAGACAGGGACGGGCTCACCCCTCCACTTT. Amino acid sequence: CASKKTGTGSPLHF.

The chain employs TRBV7-6 and TRBJ2-5, with D unresolved. Trimming removed 5 bases from V and 4 bases from J, with 14 bases in between. The CDR3 is 14 amino acids. The germline gives CDR1 SGHVS, CDR2 FNYEAQ. CDR3 sequence reads: CASSRQLVLETQYF. The CDR3 DNA follows: TGTGCCAGCAGCAGGCAGTTGGTGTTAGAGACCCAGTACTTC.

The chain joins TRBV3-1 (or the pseudogene TRBV3-2) to TRBJ2-1; 7 bases fit TRBD2. There are 19 residues in the CDR3. Unmatched junction bases numbered 15, after V lost 0 bases and J lost 4 bases. CDR1 LGHDT and CDR2 YNNKEL come from the germline V gene (reference sequence). The CDR3 reads CASSQEEQGGMGKYNEQFF. In nucleotides, the CDR3 is TGTGCCAGCAGCCAAGAGGAGCAGGGAGGGATGGGAAAATACAATGAGCAGTTCTTC.

This clone was recorded a few times. This rearrangement joins TRBV7-9 to TRBJ1-6; no reliable D call. Germline values: CDR1 SEHNR, CDR2 FQNEAQ (reference sequence). V gave up 8 bases and J gave up 7 bases, with 18 bases separating them. The CDR3 totals 15 residues. CDR3 loop: CASAQGNSANSPLHF. The DNA of the CDR3 is TGTGCCAGCGCGCAAGGGAACAGTGCGAATTCACCCCTCCACTTT.

The chain links TRBV6-5 to TRBJ1-1; D not resolved. This CDR3 is built from 14 residues. Trimming took off 4 bases at V and 7 bases at J, with 16 bases between the two ends. The germline gives CDR1 MNHEY, CDR2 SVGAGI. This CDR3 is CASSSLRAGGEAFF. For the CDR3, the DNA is TGTGCCAGCAGTTCCTTGAGGGCCGGTGGTGAAGCTTTCTTT.